The entry that follows covers one TCR beta chain sequence. CDR3 length: 12 amino acids. Trimming pared 2 bases from V and 5 bases from J, leaving 6 bases between. This sample was included in a study of blood T cell repertoires in COVID-19. On the study more broadly: Italy, Spain and the United States were the sources of the convalescent and acute COVID-19 samples. Nucleic acid was either cDNA or gDNA, and it came from T cells, B-cell-depleted T cells, or PBMCs.

Libraries were prepared by immunoSEQ multiplex PCR; TCRdb keeps only in-frame clonotypes and omits some of them. The table lists about 170,000 clones, less than 80% of them singletons. This receptor was obtained from a woman aged 70-85 years in a cohort exposed to, infected with or recovered from COVID-19 (not recorded which). The rearrangement links TRBV12-3 or TRBV12-4 to TRBJ2-5, with unresolved D. Sequences were obtained from PBMCs or T cells enriched from blood (not recorded which). The chain's CDR3 is CASSLFGETQYF. CDR3 nucleotides: TGTGCCAGCAGTTTATTCGGGGAGACCCAGTACTTC.